This T cell receptor (beta chain) is from a study of cytomegalovirus exposure and HLA in healthy donors. J lost 0 bases, V lost 3 bases, and 14 bases had no gene match. Germline CDR1 is SGHDN and CDR2 is FVKESK. The CDR3 is 20 amino acids. The PCR was carried out with 60 Vbeta primers and 13 Jbeta primers. Profiling relied on immunoSEQ multiplex PCR, and the TCRdb table lists in-frame clones only, not all of them. The sample carries 200,000 to 250,000 clones, about 83% recorded once. The sample comprised PBMCs. This sequence joins TRBV14 and TRBJ2-7; 13 positions match TRBD2. The sequence was obtained from a man aged 40-49 years in good health and CMV-seronegative. CDR3 sequence (DNA): TGTGCCAGCAGCCACACTCCGGGACTAGCGGGACCCAGCGCCTCCTACGAGCAGTACTTC. This gives the protein CASSHTPGLAGPSASYEQYF.